Sequencing of this T cell receptor (beta chain) was carried out in a study of blood T cell repertoires in COVID-19 (TCRdb year 2020). With regard to the full study: Collaborator samples came from the United States, Italy and Spain and covered acute and convalescent phases of COVID-19. The material from the prospective study consisted of cDNA or gDNA derived from T cells, B-cell-depleted T cells, or PBMCs. The repertoires were made available in a free public database intended to serve as a resource for research on the immune response to SARS-CoV-2. Nearly every sample came with metadata listing a de-identified subject ID, COVID-19 status, age in years and sex. Samples were obtained from the ongoing ImmuneRACE study (first 160 participants) and from 1,254 subjects provided by 6 global collaborators. Subjects who had been exposed to COVID-19, were actively infected with it, or had recovered from it provided the deeply sampled blood TCRbeta repertoires that made up the dataset. HLA class I and class II types, where available, came from metadata supplied by the sample provider rather than from assay-based typing.

CDR1 SGHAT and CDR2 FQNNGV were looked up in the germline V gene. Trimming takes 10 bases off V and 4 bases off J; junction bases not matched to a gene: 4. The CDR3 starts with the cysteine, ends with the phenylalanine, and has 12 residues. CDR3 DNA is the only sequence kept; it has 36 bases, read in frame from the first base. Whole blood was collected in K2EDTA tubes by collaborating institutions according to the institutions' own protocols. Collaborator samples were shipped for TCRbeta analysis as frozen whole blood, isolated PBMCs, or DNA extracted from either sample type. Notes on this clone: No antigen is known for it. Base qualities are not at hand, and no much larger clone is one base apart.

TCRbeta CDR3 regions were amplified from genomic DNA using the immunoSEQ Assay, a bias-controlled multiplex PCR. Per the source publication's procedure: The number of nucleated cells in each sample was estimated from the amplification of reference gene primers within the assay. To quantify the absolute abundance of each unique TCRbeta CDR3 rearrangement, sequence reads were collapsed and filtered. For each sample, productive Simpson clonality was calculated by taking the square root of Simpson's diversity index across productive rearrangements. Here the immuneACCESS table is served through TCRdb, limited to in-frame sequences with V and J called. Missing clones are a known gap in these copies; in checked studies unresolved V genes cover under half, and the rest lacks a known reason. V, J and clone size were drawn from that table, and D and trimming were deduced from the DNA. The table for this sample lists about 98,000 clones; just under 85% of them were counted only once. Less than 10% of the sample is in the top ten clones.

What the research found in general, with its limitations: Clinical and demographic metadata were provided uncurated, with the amount varying by source and participant.

Recombination linked TRBV11-2 to TRBJ1-1; 9 bases in between match TRBD1. This TCR was recovered from a man between 40 and 49 years old with active or convalescent COVID-19. The sequenced sample consisted of peripheral blood. The encoded CDR3 is CATSTGGTEAFF. The sequenced DNA is TGTGCCACCTCGACAGGGGGCACTGAAGCTTTCTTT.